Sequencing of this T cell receptor beta chain was carried out in a study of T cell repertoires in cytomegalovirus infection. Study background: CMV infection and matching HLA type were both indicated by public TCR beta signatures. Overall study results and limits: Totalled public TCR beta family frequency picked out people who carried CMV plus the relevant HLA.

V was clipped by 6 bases and J by 5 bases, with 16 bases between them. The CDR3 loop spans 14 amino acids. Germline CDR1 reads WSHSY; CDR2 reads SAAADI. TCRdb re-analysed the reads in MiXCR, keeping a single row per CDR3 protein. The sample lists roughly 500,000 distinct CDR3 sequences, about 15% occurring once. On this clonotype: What it binds is not known.

The specimen was CD8+ T cells from PBMCs. This clonotype was sampled from a human donor in good health (CMV status not recorded). Some clones in this sample may be carry-over from other donors' samples. The chain has TRBV10-2 and TRBJ1-1; D unresolved. CDR3 nucleotides: TGCGCCAGCAGCCCTAATAGAGGACGGACTGAAGCTTTCTTT. Translated: CASSPNRGRTEAFF.